These 25 T cell receptor beta chains originate from one sample sequenced in a study of response to subunit inactivated influenza vaccine. MiXCR, run by TCRdb on the RT-PCR reads, gives a single entry per CDR3 protein. The sample lists 650,000 or so distinct CDR3 sequences; approximately 15% were seen once. The sequencing used PBMCs from blood, collected 14 to 15 days before vaccination. The source of these receptors is a man in his forties or fifties who received an inactivated influenza vaccine.

The rearrangement uses TRBV6-2 or TRBV6-3 and TRBJ2-7; 11 bases match TRBD2. From germline, CDR1 is MNHEY and CDR2 SVGEGT. The J segment lost 4 bases and the V segment lost 6 bases, leaving 8 bases of the junction unmatched. There are 15 residues in the CDR3. Written as DNA, the CDR3 is TGTGCCAGCAGCCGCGGGACTAGCGGCTATTACGAGCAGTACTTC. It specifies CASSRGTSGYYEQYF.

This clonotype was seen more than once but under ten times. V gene TRBV5-1 combines with J gene TRBJ2-5; TRBD1 matches at 11 bases. This CDR3 comprises 14 residues. V lost 3 bases to trimming and J lost 7 bases; unmatched junction nucleotides: 5. Per the germline V gene, CDR1 is SGHRS and CDR2 is YFSETQ. The CDR3 region has the DNA TGCGCCAGCAGCTCGGGACAGGGGGACTTGACCCAGTACTTC. Protein: CASSSGQGDLTQYF.

This clonotype was seen only a few times. The V call is TRBV20-1, the J call TRBJ2-1; TRBD1 might be the D (8 bases). The CDR3 spans 18 residues. Germline assignment: CDR1 DFQATT and CDR2 SNEGSKA (reference sequence). V shed 0 bases and J shed 1 base, with 19 bases lying between them. CDR3 nucleotide sequence: TGCAGTGCTAGAGATCTTTCAGGACAGGGAGGGTCCTACAATGAGCAGTTCTTC. It yields the protein CSARDLSGQGGSYNEQFF.

The V gene is TRBV4-2, the J gene TRBJ2-2; D is uncertain. CDR1 and CDR2 from the germline V gene are LGHNA and YNFKEQ. This CDR3 has 17 residues. The V gene lost 2 bases and the J gene lost 2 bases, with 15 bases spanning the gap. The CDR3: CASSQILTYDNTGELFF. The DNA of the CDR3 is TGTGCCAGCAGCCAAATCTTGACTTATGACAACACCGGGGAGCTGTTTTTT.

The chain recombines TRBV20-1 with TRBJ2-7; 8 nucleotides align to TRBD1. The CDR3 covers 16 residues. V dropped 0 bases and J dropped 3; count of bases not matched to a gene: 10. From germline, CDR1 is DFQATT and CDR2 SNEGSKA (reference sequence). The CDR3 spells CSARDLDRVRVYEQYF. In DNA form, the CDR3 reads TGCAGTGCTAGAGATTTGGACAGGGTAAGAGTCTACGAGCAGTACTTC.

This clonotype was counted a few times. V gene TRBV2 combines with J gene TRBJ1-6; 7 bases match TRBD1. The junction had 13 bases not matched to a gene; V was cut back by 10 bases and J by 7 bases. Germline V gene sequence: CDR1 SNHLY, CDR2 FYNNEI. The CDR3 extends over 15 amino acids. The CDR3 DNA is TGTGCCAACCGATTAAATACAGGGGTAAATTCACCCCTCCACTTT. As protein: CANRLNTGVNSPLHF.

In its sample, this clonotype was seen many times. The chain is built from TRBV7-9 and TRBJ2-7, with D perhaps TRBD1 or TRBD2 (5 bases each). The CDR3 length is 14 residues. V was pared by 2 bases and J by 7 bases, with 15 bases between. In germline, CDR1 is SEHNR, CDR2 FQNEAQ (reference sequence). As DNA, the CDR3 is TGTGCCAGCAGCTTAATTACGGGGCGAGGGGAGCAGTACTTC. It is translated as CASSLITGRGEQYF.

V usage is TRBV4-1 and J usage is TRBJ1-5, with D possibly matching TRBD1 (5 bases). The V and J ends lost 5 bases and 12 bases respectively, with 14 bases between them. The CDR3 consists of 12 residues. In germline, CDR1 is MGHRA, CDR2 YSYEKL. The CDR3 loop is CASSEAGGNQHF. Written as DNA, the CDR3 is TGCGCCAGCAGCGAAGCGGGGGGGAACCAGCATTTT.

The rearrangement links TRBV3-1 to TRBJ2-4; D gene unclear. The V gene's germline CDR1 is LGHDT and CDR2 YNNKEL (reference sequence). The CDR3 runs to 16 residues. V lost 6 bases to trimming and J lost 0 bases, with 15 bases between them. Here the CDR3 reads CASRHWSGLAKNIQYF. The CDR3 DNA follows: TGTGCCAGCAGACACTGGAGTGGGTTAGCCAAAAACATTCAGTACTTC.

The genes are TRBV29-1 and TRBJ2-7; D unclear. The V end was cut by 1 base, the J end by 3 bases, with 10 bases between. The V gene's germline CDR1 is SQVTM and CDR2 ANQGSEA. The CDR3 contains 13 residues. The CDR3 loop reads CSVEGGHNYEQYF. Here the CDR3 DNA reads TGCAGCGTTGAAGGTGGGCACAACTACGAGCAGTACTTC.

The V call is TRBV7-3, the J call TRBJ2-2; TRBD2 is a possible D gene (5 bases). Germline V lookup: CDR1 SGHTA, CDR2 FQGTGA. This CDR3 contains 17 residues. The V end lost 5 bases, the J end lost 8 bases, and 24 bases lay between the germline ends. The CDR3, as DNA: TGTGCCAGCAGCCCACTAGGAGAGGTCCCCACTCTTGGGGAGCTGTTTTTT. Amino acids: CASSPLGEVPTLGELFF.

There are many counts of this clonotype. This rearrangement joins TRBV7-2 to TRBJ1-2; 10 nucleotides line up with TRBD1. The germline CDR1 and CDR2 sequences are SGHTA and FQGNSA. V trimming: 5 bases; J trimming: 4 bases; junction bases outside the gene matches: 10. CDR3 size: 16 residues. For the CDR3, the DNA is TGTGCCAGCAGCAACACCCGGACAGGGGGAACCTATGGCTACACCTTC. Residues: CASSNTRTGGTYGYTF.

This clonotype occurred many times. The rearrangement joins TRBV15 to TRBJ1-2; D call uncertain. With 0 bases removed from V and 7 bases from J, the gap between germline ends came to 9 bases. This CDR3 contains 13 residues. Germline V gene data show CDR1 as LNHNV and CDR2 as YYDKDF (reference sequence). This chain's CDR3 is CATSRDRLGGYTF. For the CDR3, the DNA is TGTGCCACCAGCAGAGATCGGCTGGGTGGCTACACCTTC.

The V and J genes are TRBV3-1 and TRBJ1-6, with TRBD1 identical over 8 bases. The CDR3 is made up of 15 amino acids. CDR1 is LGHDT and CDR2 is YNNKEL in the germline V gene (reference sequence). Trimming took 2 bases from V and 7 from J; bases not matched to a gene: 4. This CDR3 reads CASSQSRDRNSPLHF. The CDR3 DNA is TGTGCCAGCAGCCAATCCCGGGACAGGAATTCACCCCTCCACTTT.

This clonotype was observed a few times. CDR3 nucleotides: TGTGCCAGCAGTTTTTCGGCGGGGGTCGCACGGAATGAGCAGTTCTTC. Protein: CASSFSAGVARNEQFF. This chain links TRBV12-3 or TRBV12-4 with TRBJ2-1; 7 nucleotides line up with TRBD2. V shed 3 bases and J 7 bases; nucleotides not matched to a gene: 12. CDR3 length equals 16 residues.

The genes are TRBV20-1 and TRBJ1-5, with 9 nucleotides matching TRBD1. The junction had 21 bases not matched to a gene; V was cut back by 3 bases and J by 3 bases. The CDR3 is 20 amino acids. CDR1 and CDR2 (germline): DFQATT, SNEGSKA (reference sequence). The CDR3: CSARRLRDREVSHNNQPQHF. The CDR3 DNA sequence: TGCAGTGCTAGGCGTTTGCGGGACAGGGAAGTAAGTCATAACAATCAGCCCCAGCATTTT.

This clonotype was counted between two and nine times. The rearrangement uses TRBV20-1 and TRBJ2-5, with 13 bases matching TRBD2. CDR1 DFQATT and CDR2 SNEGSKA come from the germline V gene (reference sequence). The junction had 5 bases not matched to a gene; V was cut back by 5 bases and J by 5 bases. The CDR3 spans 14 residues. The CDR3 spells CSAWTSGSPETQYF. In DNA form, the CDR3 reads TGCAGTGCTTGGACTAGCGGGAGCCCGGAGACCCAGTACTTC.

This chain links TRBV7-9 with TRBJ2-6; no clear D gene. Deletions cut 5 bases from V and 0 bases from J, with 11 bases between. This CDR3 contains 16 residues. The germline V gene has CDR1 SEHNR and CDR2 FQNEAQ (reference sequence). DNA for the CDR3: TGTGCCAGCAGCCTCGATACTAACTCTGGGGCCAACGTCCTGACTTTC. This codes for CASSLDTNSGANVLTF. The complete variable domain, with remaining parts taken from reference TRBV7-9 and TRBJ2-6, reads DTGVSQNPRHKITKRGQNVTFRCDPISEHNRLYWYRQTLGQGPEFLTYFQNEAQLEKSRLLSDRFSAERPKGSFSTLEIQRTEQGDSAMYLCASSLDTNSGANVLTFGAGSRLTVL.

The sample holds a few counts of this clonotype. The genes are TRBV28 and TRBJ2-4, with 11 bases aligning to TRBD1. The CDR3 contains 19 residues. The germline CDR1 and CDR2 sequences are MDHEN and SYDVKM. After removal of 4 bases from V and 1 base from J, the junction contained 12 bases not matched to a gene. In nucleotides, the CDR3 is TGTGCCAGCAGTTACCCGGGACAGGGGGGGTTTGTGGCCAAAAACATTCAGTACTTC. Its protein product is CASSYPGQGGFVAKNIQYF.

The chain joins TRBV4-3 to TRBJ2-4, with D perhaps assigned TRBD1 or TRBD2 (5 bases each). CDR1 LGHNA and CDR2 YSLEER come from the germline V gene. V was cut by 4 bases and J by 12 bases, with 16 bases left in between. The CDR3 consists of 13 residues. The CDR3 DNA sequence: TGCGCCAGCAGCCGAGGGGAGTTCTCGCGTCAGTACTTC. Protein sequence: CASSRGEFSRQYF.

There are many counts of this clonotype. J is TRBJ2-2 and V is TRBV7-2; D remains ambiguous. The CDR3 is 16 residues long. Trimming took 5 bases from V and 2 from J, leaving 15 bases between them. Germline assignment: CDR1 SGHTA and CDR2 FQGNSA. This CDR3 is CASSPPSGRNTGELFF. CDR3 coding DNA: TGTGCCAGCAGCCCGCCGTCCGGTCGCAACACCGGGGAGCTGTTTTTT.

The chain links TRBV3-1 to TRBJ2-7; no clear D. V was cut by 0 bases and J by 0 bases, with 9 bases left in between. This CDR3 is 15 amino acids long. In germline, CDR1 is LGHDT, CDR2 YNNKEL (reference sequence). CDR3 in amino acids: CASSQDLASSYEQYF. CDR3 DNA sequence: TGTGCCAGCAGCCAAGACTTGGCGAGCTCCTACGAGCAGTACTTC.

For the CDR3, the DNA is TGCAGTGCCAGGGACAGGGGCGCTACGCAGTATTTT. Encoded protein: CSARDRGATQYF. The rearrangement joins TRBV20-1 to TRBJ2-3; 10 bases agree with TRBD1. The germline gives CDR1 DFQATT, CDR2 SNEGSKA (reference sequence). The CDR3 is 12 residues long. The V gene end was trimmed by 6 bases and the J gene end by 8 bases; junction bases not matched to a gene: 5.

The sample holds a few counts of this clonotype. The V and J genes are TRBV28 and TRBJ2-7; D call uncertain. The CDR3 extends over 13 amino acids. CDR1 is MDHEN, CDR2 SYDVKM, per germline. The V and J ends lost 8 bases and 0 bases respectively, with 11 bases between them. CDR3 protein: CASYGRLSYEQYF. The CDR3 region has the DNA TGTGCCAGCTATGGACGTCTCTCCTACGAGCAGTACTTC.

This clonotype was picked up a small number of times. The J gene is TRBJ2-2, the V gene TRBV20-1; D may be TRBD2 (5 bases). Trimming took off 5 bases at V and 0 bases at J, with 13 bases between the two ends. Germline assignment: CDR1 DFQATT and CDR2 SNEGSKA (reference sequence). The CDR3 is 15 residues long. The CDR3 protein is CSAPRAEANTGELFF. Written as DNA, the CDR3 is TGCAGTGCTCCCCGAGCGGAGGCGAACACCGGGGAGCTGTTTTTT.